Listed below are T cell receptor beta chains from one sample, sequenced in a study of T cells after yellow fever vaccination. TCRdb itself ran the 5' RACE reads through MiXCR, one entry per CDR3 protein. The sample holds 120,000 to 150,000 distinct CDR3 sequences, 7% to 9% seen once. Sequenced material: CD4+ T cells sorted from PBMCs, taken 5 days after the yellow fever booster vaccination. The receptors stem from a man aged 25 to 40 who received the YFV17D yellow fever vaccine. CDR3s include the opening cysteine and the closing phenylalanine or tryptophan. A D gene is named only where the DNA matches it firmly. Clone sizes are shown as once, few or many counts, or a class when the clone is expanded.

j_call | d_call | clone_size | v_call | cdr3_length | cdr3_nt | cdr3_aa
TRBJ2-7 | . | many | TRBV7-9 | 14 | TGTGCCAGCAGTTCCCAGGGCCTGTACGACGAGCAGTACTTC | CASSSQGLYDEQYF
TRBJ1-2 | TRBD1 | many | TRBV7-2 | 14 | TGTGCCAGCAGCTCATGGACAGGGGGCGAGGGCTACACCTTC | CASSSWTGGEGYTF
TRBJ2-7 | . | many | TRBV5-1 | 12 | TGCGCCAGCAGCTCGCCGAGCGGAGACCTGTACTTC | CASSSPSGDLYF
TRBJ2-4 | . | many | TRBV3-1 | 15 | TGTGCCAGCAGCCAAGCGGACTTCCGGGGAAACATTCAGTACTTC | CASSQADFRGNIQYF
TRBJ2-5 | . | few | TRBV6-2/TRBV6-3 | 13 | TGTGCCAGCAGTTACTCGCTTGTGGAGACCCAGTACTTC | CASSYSLVETQYF
TRBJ2-1 | TRBD2 | many | TRBV2 | 14 | TGTGCCAGCGTGAGGGCTAGCGGGAAAATTGCGCAGTTCTTC | CASVRASGKIAQFF
TRBJ2-1 | TRBD1 | few | TRBV7-2 | 14 | TGTGCCAGCGGGGCCAGGGGGAGACACAATGAGCAGTTCTTC | CASGARGRHNEQFF
TRBJ2-3 | . | many | TRBV21-1 | 14 | TGTGCCAGCAGCACCACTAGCGGGAGAGATACGCAGTATTTT | CASSTTSGRDTQYF
TRBJ2-7 | . | many | TRBV5-1 | 14 | TGCGCCAGCAGCCCACTCGGGGTCCACTACGAGCAGTACTTC | CASSPLGVHYEQYF
TRBJ2-7 | . | many | TRBV7-2 | 13 | TGTGCCAGCAGCTTGGCTGGCGGTCTCGAGCAGTACTTC | CASSLAGGLEQYF
TRBJ2-3 | . | many | TRBV20-1 | 15 | TGCAGTGCTAGCCGGAGACTAACTAGCACAGATACGCAGTATTTT | CSASRRLTSTDTQYF
TRBJ2-7 | TRBD2 | many | TRBV27 | 13 | TGTGCCAGCTACCGGACTAGCGGGACCCGGCAGTACTTC | CASYRTSGTRQYF
TRBJ1-4 | . | many | TRBV20-1 | 13 | TGCAGTGCTAGGACCCTACAAGATGAAAAACTGTTTTTT | CSARTLQDEKLFF
TRBJ2-5 | . | many | TRBV14 | 14 | TGTGCCAGCAGCCAACATCACGGCTACCCTCATCAATACTTC | CASSQHHGYPHQYF
TRBJ2-7 | . | few | TRBV11-2 | 13 | TGTGCCAGCAGCCCCTACCCTGGTCGTGAGCAGTACTTC | CASSPYPGREQYF
TRBJ2-7 | . | many | TRBV20-1 | 11 | TGCAGTGCTAGAGACGGGTACGGGCAGTACTTC | CSARDGYGQYF